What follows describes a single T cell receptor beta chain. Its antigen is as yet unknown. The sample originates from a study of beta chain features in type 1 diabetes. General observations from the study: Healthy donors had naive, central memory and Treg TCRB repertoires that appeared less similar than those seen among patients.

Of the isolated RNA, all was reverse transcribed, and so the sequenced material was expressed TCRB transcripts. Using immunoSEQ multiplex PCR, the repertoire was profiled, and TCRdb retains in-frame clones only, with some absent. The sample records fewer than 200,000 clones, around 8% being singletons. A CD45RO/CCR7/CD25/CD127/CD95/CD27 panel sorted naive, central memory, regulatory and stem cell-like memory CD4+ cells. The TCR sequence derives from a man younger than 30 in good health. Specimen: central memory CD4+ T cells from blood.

CDR3 in DNA: TGTGCCAGCAGCTTAGATGCGGGAACCTACGAGCAGTACTTC. Its translation is CASSLDAGTYEQYF. This chain uses TRBV7-2 with TRBJ2-7; a weak D match, TRBD2 (6 bases). Per the germline V gene, CDR1 is SGHTA and CDR2 is FQGNSA. Trimming left V 1 base short and J 2 bases short, with 9 bases between. The CDR3 is made up of 14 amino acids. Full variable domain (remainder filled in from reference TRBV7-2 and TRBJ2-7): GAGVSQSPSNKVTEKGKDVELRCDPISGHTALYWYRQSLGQGLEFLIYFQGNSAPDKSGLPSDRFSAERTGGSVSTLTIQRTQQEDSAVYLCASSLDAGTYEQYFGPGTRLTVT.